This TCR beta chain was profiled in a study of shared clonotypes between healthy human individuals. Study-wide results and limits: In this cohort, only blood was sampled, and tissue repertoires likely differ.

The CDR3 runs to 17 residues. Germline CDR1 and CDR2: SGDLS and YYNGEE. V trimming: 3 bases; J trimming: 0 bases; junction bases outside the gene matches: 9. A note on this clone: Its antigen remains unknown.

Genomic DNA per cell subset filled all wells of several immunoSEQ plates. Unsorted PBMC contributed roughly 300 ng DNA, tens of thousands of T cell genomes, to each replicate PCR. TCRdb's copy holds only in-frame clones and misses some; the assay was immunoSEQ multiplex PCR. The sample contains 450,000 to 600,000 clones, 79% of which appear only once. Every one of the donors was a Caucasian adult that lived in Nashville, Tennessee. The chain is built from TRBV9 and TRBJ1-3; TRBD1 matches 7 bases. The sequenced sample consisted of PBMCs. The sequence was obtained from a woman in her forties in good health. Some clones in this sample may be carry-over from other donors' samples. The CDR3 bases are TGTGCCAGCAGCGCGACCCACGGACAGGTCTCTGGAAACACCATATATTTT. Translating it yields CASSATHGQVSGNTIYF. Supplemented by reference TRBV9 and TRBJ1-3, the full variable domain reads DSGVTQTPKHLITATGQRVTLRCSPRSGDLSVYWYQQSLDQGLQFLIQYYNGEERAKGNILERFSAQQFPDLHSELNLSSLELGDSALYFCASSATHGQVSGNTIYFGEGSWLTVV.